Following are 18 T cell receptor beta chains from one sample sequenced in a study of Ad26.COV2.S vaccination and SARS-CoV-2 variants. Treatment noted: around 19 received Ad26.COV2.S at low or high dose, single or two shots; roughly 5 received placebo; per-sample allocation not given. Sampling was performed 63 days after the first vaccine or placebo injection. The assay was immunoSEQ multiplex PCR, and TCRdb's table has in-frame clones only and misses some. This repertoire shows about 350,000 clones, 88% found once; its top ten account for 6.4%. The input for sequencing was peripheral blood, taken in a trial of Ad26.COV2.S vaccine versus placebo. These receptors came from a person aged 18-60 years who received the Ad26.COV2.S COVID-19 vaccine or a placebo.

The J gene is TRBJ1-5, the V gene TRBV2; tentative D call: TRBD1 (6 bases). CDR3 length: 16 amino acids. V gave up 3 bases and J gave up 1 base, with 13 bases separating them. Germline V gene lookup returns CDR1 SNHLY and CDR2 FYNNEI. The CDR3 region has the DNA TGTGCCAGCAGTGAGGGACACTTATTGAGCAATCAGCCCCAGCATTTT. It translates to CASSEGHLLSNQPQHF.

The chain carries TRBV28 and TRBJ1-1; D might be TRBD1 (6 bases). The CDR3 contains 14 residues. Per germline, CDR1 MDHEN and CDR2 SYDVKM. V lost 8 bases to trimming and J lost 1 base, with 14 bases between them. The CDR3 DNA reads TGTGCCAGCGGACTACCGGGACAGAACACTGAAGCTTTCTTT. This translates into CASGLPGQNTEAFF.

This clone was counted a few times. The chain joins TRBV3-1 (or the pseudogene TRBV3-2) to TRBJ1-2; 9 bases are shared with TRBD1. The germline V gene encodes CDR1 LGHDT and CDR2 YNNKEL (reference sequence). The CDR3 contains 15 residues. V lost 6 bases, J lost 2 bases, and 7 bases stayed unmatched. The CDR3: CASRNSQGANYGYTF. The CDR3 DNA reads TGTGCCAGCAGGAACTCACAGGGGGCGAACTATGGCTACACCTTC.

This clone has a single count. This chain uses TRBV7-3 with TRBJ2-7; perhaps TRBD2 as D (5 bases). V was shortened by 6 bases and J by 3 bases, with 18 bases between the two germline ends. The CDR3 spans 15 residues. Looked up from germline, CDR1 is SGHTA and CDR2 is FQGTGA. The CDR3 here is CASSLAAEEDYEQYF. The DNA of the CDR3 is TGTGCCAGCAGTCTAGCAGCGGAAGAAGACTACGAGCAGTACTTC. Drawing the rest from reference TRBV7-3 and TRBJ2-7, the complete variable domain is GAGVSQTPSNKVTEKGKYVELRCDPISGHTALYWYRQSLGQGPEFLIYFQGTGAADDSGLPNDRFFAVRPEGSVSTLKIQRTERGDSAVYLCASSLAAEEDYEQYFGPGTRLTVT.

The chain uses TRBV6-2 or TRBV6-3 and TRBJ2-2; 12 bases are a match to TRBD2. The germline V gene has CDR1 MNHEY and CDR2 SVGEGT. With 5 bases clipped from V and 6 bases from J, the junction kept 16 bases outside the gene matches. The CDR3 totals 19 residues. The CDR3 is CASSHLARLAGGRAGELFF. The CDR3 bases are TGTGCCAGCAGTCATCTAGCGCGGCTAGCGGGGGGGCGTGCCGGGGAGCTGTTTTTT.

This clone has a single count. The V and J genes are TRBV3-1 (or the pseudogene TRBV3-2) and TRBJ2-5; no definite D call. The CDR3 length is 15 residues. Trimming removed 1 base from V and 1 base from J, with 10 bases in between. From germline, CDR1 is LGHDT and CDR2 YNNKEL (reference sequence). CDR3 residues: CASSQGGLTQETQYF. CDR3 nucleotide sequence: TGTGCCAGCAGCCAAGGAGGCCTTACCCAAGAGACCCAGTACTTC.

This clone was observed once. CDR3 in amino acids: CASTFGDSGTDTQYF. The CDR3 bases are TGTGCCAGCACCTTCGGTGATAGCGGCACAGATACGCAGTATTTT. The chain recombines TRBV6-5 with TRBJ2-3; perhaps TRBD2 as D (5 bases). The V and J ends lost 7 bases and 1 base respectively, with 15 bases between them. This CDR3 comprises 15 residues. The germline CDR1 and CDR2 sequences are MNHEY and SVGAGI.

This clone showed up just a few times. The chain couples TRBV19 to TRBJ2-7; 9 bases fit TRBD1. This CDR3 has 14 residues. J was trimmed by 5 bases and V by 4 bases; bases with no gene match: 6. Germline V gives CDR1 LNHDA, CDR2 SQIVND (reference sequence). In DNA form, the CDR3 reads TGTGCCAGTAGTAAAACAGGGGGCTACCACGAGCAGTACTTC. This sequence encodes CASSKTGGYHEQYF.

This sequence joins TRBV30 and TRBJ2-5, with D unclear. Deletions cut 3 bases from V and 4 bases from J, with 9 bases between. CDR3 length: 12 amino acids. Germline assignment: CDR1 GTSNPN and CDR2 SVGIG (reference sequence). CDR3 residues: CAWRGSGETQYF. DNA of the CDR3: TGTGCCTGGAGGGGGTCCGGAGAGACCCAGTACTTC.

In this sample, this clone turned up once. The genes are TRBV6-5 and TRBJ2-7; 7 nucleotides match TRBD2. Germline CDR1 reads MNHEY; CDR2 reads SVGAGI. This CDR3 spans 12 amino acids. V gave up 8 bases and J gave up 2 bases; unmatched junction bases: 3. The CDR3 DNA follows: TGTGCCAGCCGGGGAGGGACCTACGAGCAGTACTTC. Its translation is CASRGGTYEQYF.

The genes are TRBV28 and TRBJ1-2, with 7 bases lining up with TRBD1. This CDR3 has 14 amino acids. The J segment lost 8 bases and the V segment lost 6 bases, leaving 12 bases of the junction unmatched. Germline CDR1 MDHEN, CDR2 SYDVKM. The CDR3 sequence is CASRGDSPITGYTF. For the CDR3, the DNA is TGTGCCAGCAGGGGGGACAGTCCTATAACAGGCTACACCTTC.

The chain employs TRBV29-1 and TRBJ2-1; 14 bases are a match to TRBD2. Trimming at V came to 6 bases and at J to 0 bases, leaving 10 bases not matched to a gene. The CDR3 totals 18 residues. In germline, CDR1 is SQVTM, CDR2 ANQGSEA. CDR3 sequence reads: CSVKGLAGVFSSYNEQFF. In DNA, the CDR3 is TGCAGCGTGAAGGGACTAGCGGGAGTTTTCAGCTCCTACAATGAGCAGTTCTTC.

The chain links TRBV6-5 to TRBJ2-1; D may be TRBD1 (6 bases). The germline V gene encodes CDR1 MNHEY and CDR2 SVGAGI. CDR3 length equals 12 residues. The ends were cut back, 6 bases at V and 6 bases at J, with 9 bases in the middle. The CDR3 spells CASRRTANEQFF. CDR3 coding DNA: TGTGCCAGCAGACGGACAGCCAATGAGCAGTTCTTC.

V usage is TRBV5-1 and J usage is TRBJ2-1, with TRBD2 matching over 9 bases. CDR1 is SGHRS, CDR2 YFSETQ, per germline. The V and J ends lost 1 base and 5 bases, in that order; junction bases with no gene match: 7. This CDR3 spans 16 amino acids. CDR3 coding DNA: TGCGCCAGCAGCTTGCCTCTACTAGCGGGCAACAATGAGCAGTTCTTC. It is translated as CASSLPLLAGNNEQFF.

The chain joins TRBV5-1 to TRBJ2-7, with D unclear. This CDR3 has 14 residues. Germline CDR1 and CDR2: SGHRS and YFSETQ. Trimming shortened V by 1 base and J by 12 bases, and 20 bases separated the two germline ends. CDR3 coding DNA: TGCGCCAGCAGCTTGTCTCAGGCAGAAGCAAGTCGGTACTTC. It yields the protein CASSLSQAEASRYF.

The chain is built from TRBV4-3 and TRBJ2-7; the match to TRBD2 covers 8 bases. Trimming took 4 bases from V and 4 from J; bases not matched to a gene: 12. Germline CDR1 LGHNA, CDR2 YSLEER. The CDR3 has 16 residues. For the CDR3, the DNA is TGCGCCAGCAGCCCCAAAGCGGGACTAGGGTCATACGAGCAGTACTTC. Its translation: CASSPKAGLGSYEQYF.

V gene TRBV3-1 (or the pseudogene TRBV3-2) combines with J gene TRBJ1-1; unclear D gene. The CDR3 covers 17 residues. Germline V gene sequence: CDR1 LGHDT, CDR2 YNNKEL (reference sequence). V shed 6 bases and J shed 6 bases, with 26 bases lying between them. CDR3 residues: CASSSHGKGPREPEAFF. The CDR3 region has the DNA TGTGCCAGCAGTTCCCACGGGAAGGGCCCTAGGGAGCCTGAAGCTTTCTTT.

This clone came up once. The chain joins TRBV5-1 to TRBJ2-3; the D gene is possibly TRBD2 (5 bases). This CDR3 region has 15 residues. The germline gives CDR1 SGHRS, CDR2 YFSETQ. V shed 6 bases and J shed 4 bases, with 18 bases lying between them. CDR3: CASTTGSGGADTQYF. DNA for the CDR3: TGCGCCAGCACTACTGGGAGCGGCGGAGCAGATACGCAGTATTTT.